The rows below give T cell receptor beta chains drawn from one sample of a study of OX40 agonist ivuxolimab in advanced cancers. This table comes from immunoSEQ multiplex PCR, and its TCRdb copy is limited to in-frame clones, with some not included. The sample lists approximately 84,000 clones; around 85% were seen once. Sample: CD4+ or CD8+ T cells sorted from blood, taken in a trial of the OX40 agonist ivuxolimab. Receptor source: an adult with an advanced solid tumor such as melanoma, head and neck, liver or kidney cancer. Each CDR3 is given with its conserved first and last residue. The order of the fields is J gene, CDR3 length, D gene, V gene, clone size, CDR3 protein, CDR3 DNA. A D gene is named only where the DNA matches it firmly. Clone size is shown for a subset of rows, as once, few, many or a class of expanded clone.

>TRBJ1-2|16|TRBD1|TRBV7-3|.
CASSSAPGQGAAGYTF
TGTGCCAGCAGCTCAGCTCCGGGACAGGGGGCAGCGGGCTACACCTTC
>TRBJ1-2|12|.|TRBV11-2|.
CASSFGDHGYTF
TGTGCCAGCAGCTTCGGAGATCATGGCTACACCTTC
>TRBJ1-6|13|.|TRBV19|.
CAGSTTRNSPLHF
TGTGCCGGTAGTACAACCAGGAATTCACCCCTCCACTTT
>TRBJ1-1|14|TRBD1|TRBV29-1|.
CSVPRDSLNTEAFF
TGCAGCGTGCCCAGGGACAGCCTGAACACTGAAGCTTTCTTT
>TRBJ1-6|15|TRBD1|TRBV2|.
CASGQGALGNSPLHF
TGTGCCAGTGGACAGGGGGCGCTCGGGAATTCACCCCTCCACTTT
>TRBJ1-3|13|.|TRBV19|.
CASLQISGNTIYF
TGTGCCAGTCTTCAGATCTCTGGAAACACCATATATTTT
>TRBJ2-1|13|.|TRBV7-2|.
CASSLLADNEQFF
TGTGCCAGCAGCTTATTGGCAGACAATGAGCAGTTCTTC
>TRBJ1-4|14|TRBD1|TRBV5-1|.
CASSLQGRGEKLFF
TGCGCCAGCAGCTTACAGGGGAGAGGTGAAAAACTGTTTTTT
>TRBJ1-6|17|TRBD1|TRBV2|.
CASSEFRSAGGVSPLHF
TGTGCCAGCAGTGAATTTCGTTCAGCAGGGGGCGTATCACCCCTCCACTTT
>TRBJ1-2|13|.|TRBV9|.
CASSVRQEGGYTF
TGTGCCAGCAGCGTTCGACAAGAGGGAGGTTACACCTTC
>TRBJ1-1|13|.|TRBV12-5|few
CASGSSTLAEAFF
TGTGCTAGTGGTTCTTCCACTTTGGCTGAAGCTTTCTTT
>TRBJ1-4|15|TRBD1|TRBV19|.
CASSRPGTGEGKLFF
TGTGCCAGTAGTCGGCCCGGGACAGGGGAAGGAAAACTGTTTTTT
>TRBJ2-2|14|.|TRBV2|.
CASTGAGNTGELFF
TGTGCCAGCACCGGTGCGGGGAACACCGGGGAGCTGTTTTTT
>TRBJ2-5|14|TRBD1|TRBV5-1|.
CASSLGTGDGTQYF
TGCGCCAGCAGCTTGGGGACAGGGGATGGGACCCAGTACTTC
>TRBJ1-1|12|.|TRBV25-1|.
CASRKENTEAFF
TGTGCCAGCCGAAAGGAGAACACTGAAGCTTTCTTT
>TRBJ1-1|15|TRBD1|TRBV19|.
CASTYVRGIYTEAFF
TGTGCCAGTACGTACGTCAGGGGGATCTACACTGAAGCTTTCTTT
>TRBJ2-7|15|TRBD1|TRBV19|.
CASSTGQGTPYEQYF
TGTGCCAGTAGTACTGGACAGGGCACCCCCTACGAGCAGTACTTC
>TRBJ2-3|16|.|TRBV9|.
CASSVKGALNTDTQYF
TGTGCCAGCAGCGTAAAAGGGGCTCTTAACACAGATACGCAGTATTTT
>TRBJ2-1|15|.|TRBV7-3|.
CASSLRGSSYNEQFF
TGTGCCAGCAGCTTAAGAGGGAGCTCCTACAATGAGCAGTTCTTC
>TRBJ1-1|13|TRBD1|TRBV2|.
CASSEGQIVEAFF
TGTGCCAGCAGTGAGGGACAGATCGTTGAAGCTTTCTTT
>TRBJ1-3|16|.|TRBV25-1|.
CASSEYRVTSGNTIYF
TGTGCCAGCAGTGAATATCGAGTAACCTCTGGAAACACCATATATTTT
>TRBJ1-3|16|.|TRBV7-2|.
CASSFTQGSSGNTIYF
TGTGCCAGCAGCTTCACACAGGGTAGCTCTGGAAACACCATATATTTT
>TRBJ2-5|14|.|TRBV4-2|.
CASSQEGPKETQYF
TGTGCCAGCAGCCAGGAAGGACCCAAAGAGACCCAGTACTTC
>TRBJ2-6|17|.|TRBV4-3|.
CASSHRLQSSGANVLTF
TGCGCCAGCAGCCATCGGCTACAGAGCTCTGGGGCCAACGTCCTGACTTTC
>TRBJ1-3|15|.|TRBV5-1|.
CASSLGGRSGNTIYF
TGCGCCAGCAGCTTGGGCGGCAGGTCTGGAAACACCATATATTTT
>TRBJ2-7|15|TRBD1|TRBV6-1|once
CASSEQGQGFHEQYF
TGTGCCAGCAGTGAACAGGGACAGGGGTTCCACGAGCAGTACTTC